This record covers a single TCR beta chain. What it recognizes is unknown. This entry is derived from a study of ipilimumab plus nivolumab after autologous stem cell transplantation. Study summary: Typical patient got 5 ipilimumab doses and roughly 8 nivolumab doses (median). DLBCL patients had primary refractory or relapsed disease.

Checkpoint therapy with ipilimumab 1 mg/kg began 14 to 28 days after transplant. Whole-study results and caveats: TCR repertoire, Treg phenotype and gut microbiota reportedly support more study of this approach.

The germline V gene encodes CDR1 SGDLS and CDR2 YYNGEE. This CDR3 has 16 residues. Trimming took off 3 bases at V and 2 bases at J, with 16 bases between the two ends. Profiled with immunoSEQ multiplex PCR; TCRdb holds only in-frame clones, not every one. The data show tens of thousands of clones, about 83% seen once. This chain joins TRBV9 and TRBJ2-3, with D perhaps given as TRBD1 or TRBD2 (5 bases each). This sequence originates from a male donor with diffuse large B-cell lymphoma. The sample in question was PBMCs, obtained in a trial of ipilimumab plus nivolumab as post-transplant consolidation. CDR3 amino acids: CASSGGGRGFTDTQYF. DNA for the CDR3: TGTGCCAGCAGCGGGGGCGGTCGGGGCTTCACAGATACGCAGTATTTT.